This T cell receptor (beta chain) was identified during a study of prognosis after radiotherapy for stage I lung cancer. Across the whole study: Participants consisted of stage I non-small cell lung cancer patients, who were enrolled between April 2018 and early 2019. The study included roughly 13 patients with newly diagnosed primary stage I lung tumors and several with oligometastatic NSCLC after surgical resection of the primary tumor.

Germline V gene lookup returns CDR1 KGHSH and CDR2 LQKENI. V shed 3 bases and J shed 6 bases, with 6 bases lying between them. This CDR3 contains 13 residues. This clonotype was recorded many times. Genomic DNA was the source, and TCR beta CDR3 was amplified from it by two-round multiplex PCR. The first PCR round targeted every TRBV and TRBJ gene with specific primers. TCRdb ran MiXCR on the multiplex PCR reads and lists one entry per CDR3 protein. This sample has around 60,000 distinct CDR3 sequences, with 26% found just once. The sequencing here drew on PBMCs, taken before or after stereotactic body radiation therapy (not recorded which). This sequence was found in a donor over 45 with non-small cell lung cancer. J is TRBJ1-6 and V is TRBV18, with unresolved D. As DNA, the CDR3 is TGTGCCAGCTCACCGGAGGTTAATTCACCCCTCCACTTT. Translation: CASSPEVNSPLHF. Full variable domain (rest looked up from reference TRBV18 and TRBJ1-6): NAGVMQNPRHLVRRRGQEARLRCSPMKGHSHVYWYRQLPEEGLKFMVYLQKENIIDESGMPKERFSAEFPKEGPSILRIQQVVRGDSAAYFCASSPEVNSPLHFGNGTRLTVT.